This paragraph reports one TCR beta chain. Its antigen is currently unknown. TCRdb reprocessed the reads via MiXCR and lists one record per CDR3 protein. The sample holds a few hundred thousand distinct CDR3 sequences, under 25% seen once. This entry comes from a study of T cell repertoires in cytomegalovirus infection. Study in general: Both a matching HLA type and CMV infection were indicated by public TCR beta signatures.

The CDR3 sequence is 13 residues long. V shed 3 bases and J shed 8 bases, with 11 bases lying between them. The germline CDR1 and CDR2 sequences are SGHTA and FQGNSA. The sample in question was cultured PBMCs, obtained from culture after CMV antigen stimulation. The rearrangement links TRBV7-2 to TRBJ2-1; a possible D gene is TRBD2 (5 bases). This clonotype originated in a human donor in good health (CMV status not recorded). Some clones in this sample may be carry-over from other donors' samples. CDR3 nucleotide sequence: TGTGCCAGCAGCTTCACTAGTGTCCATGAGCAGTTCTTC. It encodes CASSFTSVHEQFF.